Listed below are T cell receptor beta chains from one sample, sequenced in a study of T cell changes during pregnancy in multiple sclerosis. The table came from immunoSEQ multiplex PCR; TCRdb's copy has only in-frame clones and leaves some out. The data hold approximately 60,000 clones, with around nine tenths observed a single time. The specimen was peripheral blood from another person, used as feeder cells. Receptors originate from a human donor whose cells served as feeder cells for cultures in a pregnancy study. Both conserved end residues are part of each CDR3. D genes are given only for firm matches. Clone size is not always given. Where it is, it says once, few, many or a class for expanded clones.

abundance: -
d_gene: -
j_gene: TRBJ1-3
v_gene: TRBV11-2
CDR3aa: CASSPLIENTIYF
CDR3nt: TGTGCCAGCAGCCCGCTGATTGAAAACACCATATATTTT

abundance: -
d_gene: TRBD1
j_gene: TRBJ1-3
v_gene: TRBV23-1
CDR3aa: CASTPTGALSGNTIYF
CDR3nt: TGCGCCAGCACTCCGACAGGGGCCCTCTCTGGAAACACCATATATTTT

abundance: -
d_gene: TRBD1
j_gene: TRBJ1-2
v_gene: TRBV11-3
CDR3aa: CASSLGGQISINYGYTF
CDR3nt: TGTGCCAGCAGCTTAGGGGGACAGATTTCAATTAACTATGGCTACACCTTC

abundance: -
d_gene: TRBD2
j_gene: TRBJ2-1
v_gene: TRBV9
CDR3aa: CASSLAGGNYNEQFF
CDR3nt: TGTGCCAGCAGCCTAGCGGGAGGTAATTACAATGAGCAGTTCTTC

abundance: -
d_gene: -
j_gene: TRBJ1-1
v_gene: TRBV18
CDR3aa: CASSPRRPGQAEAFF
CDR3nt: TGTGCCAGCTCACCACGCCGTCCGGGGCAGGCTGAAGCTTTCTTT

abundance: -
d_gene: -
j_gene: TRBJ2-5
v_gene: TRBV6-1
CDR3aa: CASSEAPRGPQETQYF
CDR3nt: TGTGCCAGCAGTGAAGCGCCCAGGGGCCCTCAAGAGACCCAGTACTTC

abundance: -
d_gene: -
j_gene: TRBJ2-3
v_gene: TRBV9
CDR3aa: CASSSRVPMADTQYF
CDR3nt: TGTGCCAGCAGCTCTCGGGTACCGATGGCAGATACGCAGTATTTT

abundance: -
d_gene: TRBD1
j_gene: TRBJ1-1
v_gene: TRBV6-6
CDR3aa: CAMRTGRNTEAFF
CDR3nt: TGTGCCATGAGGACAGGGCGGAACACTGAAGCTTTCTTT

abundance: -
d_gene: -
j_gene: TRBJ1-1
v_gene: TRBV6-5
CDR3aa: CASSYSGRSSGAFF
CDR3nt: TGTGCCAGCAGTTACTCGGGGCGGAGCTCAGGAGCTTTCTTT

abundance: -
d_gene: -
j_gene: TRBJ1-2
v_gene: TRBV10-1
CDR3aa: CASMDRGSGYTF
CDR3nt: TGCGCCAGCATGGATAGGGGAAGTGGCTACACCTTC

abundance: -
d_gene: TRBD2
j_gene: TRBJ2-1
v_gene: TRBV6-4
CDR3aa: CASSPLAGDPYNEQFF
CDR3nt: TGTGCCAGCAGTCCGTTAGCGGGAGACCCCTACAATGAGCAGTTCTTC

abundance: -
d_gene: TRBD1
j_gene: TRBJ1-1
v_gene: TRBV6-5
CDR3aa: CASSYPPGQGPAEAFF
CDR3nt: TGTGCCAGCAGTTACCCCCCGGGACAGGGCCCCGCTGAAGCTTTCTTT

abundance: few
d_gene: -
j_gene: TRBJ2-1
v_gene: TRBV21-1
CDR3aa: CASSREGKVGDEQFF
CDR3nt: TGTGCCAGCAGCAGGGAAGGGAAAGTGGGGGATGAGCAGTTCTTC

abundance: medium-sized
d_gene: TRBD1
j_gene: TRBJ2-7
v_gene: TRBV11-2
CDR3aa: CASSSPGGQDTYEQYF
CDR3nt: TGTGCCAGCAGCTCTCCCGGCGGACAGGATACCTACGAGCAGTACTTC

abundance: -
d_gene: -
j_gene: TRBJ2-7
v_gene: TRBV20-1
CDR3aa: CSALSVYEQYF
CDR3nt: TGCAGTGCTCTCTCTGTATACGAGCAGTACTTC

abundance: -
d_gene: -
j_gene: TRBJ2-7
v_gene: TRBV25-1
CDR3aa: CASSHPGELDEQYF
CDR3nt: TGTGCCAGCAGTCACCCAGGGGAACTGGACGAGCAGTACTTC

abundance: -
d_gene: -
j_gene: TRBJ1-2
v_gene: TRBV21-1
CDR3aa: CASSKVGINYGYTF
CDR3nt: TGTGCCAGCAGCAAAGTGGGCATTAACTATGGCTACACCTTC

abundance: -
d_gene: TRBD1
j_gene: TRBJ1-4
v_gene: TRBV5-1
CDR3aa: CASSSDRVSEKLFF
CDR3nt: TGCGCCAGCAGCTCGGACAGGGTCTCTGAAAAACTGTTTTTT

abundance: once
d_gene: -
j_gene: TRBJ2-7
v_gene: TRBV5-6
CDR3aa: CASSPGQSYEQYF
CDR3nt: TGTGCCAGCAGCCCAGGACAGTCCTACGAGCAGTACTTC

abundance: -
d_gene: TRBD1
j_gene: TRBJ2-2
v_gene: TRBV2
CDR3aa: CASPEAWDRDHRELFF
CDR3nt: TGTGCCAGCCCCGAGGCGTGGGACAGGGATCACCGGGAGCTGTTTTTT

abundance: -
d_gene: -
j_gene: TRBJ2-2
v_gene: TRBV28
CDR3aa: CASSLYTGELFF
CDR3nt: TGTGCCAGCAGCCTGTACACCGGGGAGCTGTTTTTT